This record looks at one TCR beta chain sequence and its context. The antigen is unknown. The assay was immunoSEQ multiplex PCR, and TCRdb's table has in-frame clones only and misses some. The top ten clones hold about 3.5% of a sample with around 100,000 clones, 92% of them seen once. V was trimmed by 0 bases and J by 0 bases, leaving 8 bases between them. Germline lookup yields CDR1 LNHNV and CDR2 YYDKDF (reference sequence). The length of the CDR3 is 15 residues. These data originate in a study of CD4+ T cells in melanoma. Study-wide findings and caveats: Neoantigen-specific CD4+ T cells in melanoma reportedly had diverse differentiation states.

The genes are TRBV15 and TRBJ1-2; D gene ambiguous. This clonotype was obtained from a human donor with melanoma. Source material: peripheral blood. CDR3 DNA: TGTGCCACCAGCAGAGAGGCCAGTACTAACTATGGCTACACCTTC. It codes for CATSREASTNYGYTF.